These 21 T cell receptor beta chains were sequenced from one sample in a study of human T cells and chemical hapten exposure (dated by TCRdb to the early 2020s). The library was prepared using RACE. The sequencer was a NextSeq 500. Using fastp trimming at Q25 and MiXCR clonotype assembly, TCRdb reanalyzed the public sequencing data and kept in-frame beta chains. All rows with the same CDR3 protein become a single entry with the most common DNA and genes. The sample table lists over 150,000 distinct CDR3 sequences, 28% of them with a count of one. The leading ten clones occupy 2% to 2.5% of the sample. This specimen's time point label, interpreted: patch test 3, about 24 weeks after DPC sensitization. This sample's treatment or condition label indicates: therapeutic diphenylcyclopropenone sensitization with weekly scalp DPC. Sequenced material: whole blood, taken in connection with sensitization to the hapten diphenylcyclopropenone (DPC). Receptors were obtained from a woman younger than 35 with alopecia areata. Some clones in this sample may be carry-over from other donors' samples.

The V call is TRBV6-2 or TRBV6-3, the J call TRBJ2-2; D not resolved. The germline V gene encodes CDR1 MNHEY and CDR2 SVGEGT. This CDR3 comprises 15 residues. The V gene lost 7 bases and the J gene lost 4 bases, with 16 bases spanning the gap. Written as DNA, the CDR3 is TGTGCCAGCACGAACCCGGCAGGCCTCACCGGGGAGCTGTTTTTT. Amino acid sequence: CASTNPAGLTGELFF.

This clonotype showed up just a few times. This chain connects TRBV10-3 to TRBJ2-7, with 9 bases fitting TRBD1. Germline V gene data show CDR1 as ENHRY and CDR2 as SYGVKD. The CDR3 is made up of 14 amino acids. Trimming took 5 bases from V and 5 from J; bases not matched to a gene: 7. CDR3 coding DNA: TGTGCCATCAGTCCAAGGACAGGGGACCACGAGCAGTACTTC. This sequence encodes CAISPRTGDHEQYF.

This clonotype was detected a few times. This rearrangement joins TRBV15 to TRBJ1-2; 7 positions match TRBD1. The CDR3 is 14 amino acids. Germline CDR1 LNHNV, CDR2 YYDKDF (reference sequence). Trimming cost V 5 bases and J 9 bases; bases outside gene matches: 12. The CDR3 sequence is CATSGTGQPTSYTF. In DNA form, the CDR3 reads TGTGCCACCAGCGGAACGGGACAGCCTACGAGCTACACCTTC.

This sequence joins TRBV15 and TRBJ2-1, with 11 bases that match TRBD2. Germline assignment: CDR1 LNHNV and CDR2 YYDKDF (reference sequence). The V gene end was trimmed by 0 bases and the J gene end by 2 bases; junction bases not matched to a gene: 9. The CDR3 is 19 amino acids. The DNA of the CDR3 is TGTGCCACCAGCAGAGAGGCAACTAGCGGGAGTACCCCCTACAATGAGCAGTTCTTC. Amino acids: CATSREATSGSTPYNEQFF.

This sequence joins TRBV7-2 and TRBJ2-7; D gene ambiguous. Trimming took 5 bases from V and 0 from J, leaving 11 bases between them. Germline CDR1 is SGHTA and CDR2 is FQGNSA. The CDR3 covers 14 residues. DNA of the CDR3: TGTGCCAGCAGCCCCCCGGGCGTCTCCTACGAGCAGTACTTC. Translation gives CASSPPGVSYEQYF.

This clonotype was counted between two and nine times. The chain couples TRBV6-2 or TRBV6-3 to TRBJ2-1; D unresolved. CDR1 and CDR2 (germline): MNHEY, SVGEGT. Trimming took 2 bases from V and 12 from J, leaving 11 bases between them. This CDR3 has 12 amino acids. The CDR3 DNA is TGTGCCAGCAGTTACGGTCAACTTTGGCAGTTCTTC. Protein: CASSYGQLWQFF.

The J gene is TRBJ2-7, the V gene TRBV6-5; D is perhaps TRBD1 (6 bases). The V end lost 5 bases, the J end lost 3 bases, and 17 bases lay between the germline ends. CDR1 is MNHEY and CDR2 is SVGAGI in the germline V gene. The CDR3 sequence is 15 residues long. DNA for the CDR3: TGTGCCAGCAGTACGAGAACAGGGAGATACTACGAGCAGTACTTC. Its protein is CASSTRTGRYYEQYF.

The rearrangement links TRBV13 to TRBJ1-5; D is unclear. Per germline, CDR1 PRHDT and CDR2 FYEKMQ (reference sequence). V lost 2 bases to trimming and J lost 6 bases, with 5 bases between them. The CDR3 sequence is 12 residues long. The CDR3 region is CASSLNSQPQHF. Here the CDR3 DNA reads TGTGCCAGCAGCTTAAATAGTCAGCCCCAGCATTTT.

This chain joins TRBV5-1 and TRBJ2-4; 7 bases agree with TRBD2. Per the germline V gene, CDR1 is SGHRS and CDR2 is YFSETQ. The V segment lost 5 bases and the J segment 0 bases; nucleotides outside the gene matches: 14. The CDR3 is 18 residues long. The CDR3 sequence: CASSGSGAIDLAKNIQYF. As DNA, the CDR3 is TGCGCCAGCAGTGGAAGCGGGGCCATTGACTTAGCCAAAAACATTCAGTACTTC.

V gene TRBV20-1 combines with J gene TRBJ1-5; no reliable D call. V was trimmed by 0 bases and J by 14 bases, leaving 11 bases between them. The CDR3 is 11 residues long. The germline V gene has CDR1 DFQATT and CDR2 SNEGSKA (reference sequence). The CDR3 DNA reads TGCAGTGCTAGAGATACAAGGGAAGAGCATTTT. Its protein product is CSARDTREEHF.

This clonotype showed up just a few times. The rearrangement joins TRBV7-8 to TRBJ2-5; 9 bases agree with TRBD2. V trimming: 5 bases; J trimming: 4 bases; junction bases outside the gene matches: 11. Germline V CDR1 and CDR2: SGHVS, FQNEAQ. The CDR3 has 16 amino acids. The DNA for the CDR3 is TGTGCCAGCAGCCCAGCGGCGGGGGGGCAGGGAGAGACCCAGTACTTC. Translation gives CASSPAAGGQGETQYF.

The rearrangement links TRBV10-3 to TRBJ2-1; 10 positions match TRBD2. V shed 6 bases and J 6 bases; nucleotides not matched to a gene: 5. The length of the CDR3 is 14 residues. Germline V gene data show CDR1 as ENHRY and CDR2 as SYGVKD. The CDR3 region is CAIRSGRAINEQFF. The CDR3 nucleotides read TGTGCCATCAGAAGCGGGAGGGCGATCAATGAGCAGTTCTTC.

This chain uses TRBV7-2 with TRBJ2-2; D tentatively reads TRBD1 or TRBD2 (6 bases each). Trimming cost V 1 base and J 6 bases, with 15 bases left between them. Germline V gene sequence: CDR1 SGHTA, CDR2 FQGNSA. CDR3 length equals 16 residues. CDR3: CASSLVTWGAPGELFF. The CDR3 coding sequence is TGTGCCAGCAGCTTAGTTACTTGGGGGGCCCCCGGGGAGCTGTTTTTT.

This clonotype showed up just a few times. The CDR3 DNA reads TGTGCCAGCAGTTACCGGTCGGACCATGGCTACACCTTC. This sequence encodes CASSYRSDHGYTF. The chain carries TRBV6-2 or TRBV6-3 and TRBJ1-2; no clear D gene. Trimming shortened V by 2 bases and J by 6 bases, and 10 bases separated the two germline ends. Germline-derived CDR1 and CDR2 are MNHEY and SVGEGT. This CDR3 contains 13 residues.

The V gene is TRBV20-1, the J gene TRBJ2-3; 7 bases line up with TRBD2. Germline V gene sequence: CDR1 DFQATT, CDR2 SNEGSKA (reference sequence). The CDR3 has 14 residues. With V trimmed by 8 bases and J by 3 bases, 11 bases remained unmatched. The CDR3 DNA is TGCAGTTTTAGCGGGTCCTTGAGGACAGATACGCAGTATTTT. Translation gives CSFSGSLRTDTQYF.

This chain links TRBV7-8 with TRBJ2-1; D is unresolved. The ends were cut back, 1 base at V and 11 bases at J, with 21 bases in the middle. This CDR3 has 16 residues. The germline V gene encodes CDR1 SGHVS and CDR2 FQNEAQ. CDR3 loop: CASSLVRAAPTSQQFF. The DNA of the CDR3 is TGTGCCAGCAGCTTAGTCCGGGCCGCTCCAACAAGCCAGCAGTTCTTC. Drawing the rest from reference TRBV7-8 and TRBJ2-1, the complete variable domain is GAGVSQSPRYKVAKRGQDVALRCDPISGHVSLFWYQQALGQGPEFLTYFQNEAQLDKSGLPSDRFFAERPEGSVSTLKIQRTQQEDSAVYLCASSLVRAAPTSQQFFGPGTRLTVL.

The chain carries TRBV20-1 and TRBJ1-4, with 8 bases aligning to TRBD1. The CDR3 is made up of 16 amino acids. V gave up 3 bases and J gave up 0 bases; unmatched junction bases: 6. Germline values: CDR1 DFQATT, CDR2 SNEGSKA (reference sequence). Written as DNA, the CDR3 is TGCAGTGCTAGCCCAGGACAGGGAGCAACTAATGAAAAACTGTTTTTT. This codes for CSASPGQGATNEKLFF.

Of note for this clonotype: The junction differs from germline at one of its ends, possibly a read error. The J gene is TRBJ1-2, the V gene TRBV2; 7 bases match TRBD1. The CDR3 loop spans 10 amino acids. Germline lookup yields CDR1 SNHLY and CDR2 FYNNEI. CDR3 sequence reads: CASSLPRGKF. Here the CDR3 DNA reads TGTGCCAGCAGCTTGCCCAGGGGGAAATTC. The full variable domain, in which reference TRBV2 and TRBJ1-2 provide the parts outside the CDR3, is EPEVTQTPSHQVTQMGQEVILRCVPISNHLYFYWYRQILGQKVEFLVSFYNNEISEKSEIFDDQFSVERPDGSNFTLKIRSTKLEDSAMYFCASSLPRGKFGSGTRLTVV.

This clonotype was observed a handful of times. This rearrangement joins TRBV20-1 to TRBJ2-1; no firm D call. This CDR3 has 11 residues. V was pared by 3 bases and J by 8 bases, with 8 bases between. CDR1 DFQATT and CDR2 SNEGSKA come from the germline V gene (reference sequence). CDR3: CSASLWDEQFF. The CDR3 DNA reads as TGCAGTGCTAGCTTATGGGATGAGCAGTTCTTC.

V and J are TRBV4-1 and TRBJ1-4; the D is unclear. The CDR3 covers 15 residues. Trimming cost V 1 base and J 7 bases, with 13 bases left between them. Germline V CDR1 and CDR2: MGHRA, YSYEKL. CDR3 in amino acids: CASSQGGGFSEKLFF. CDR3 DNA: TGCGCCAGCAGCCAAGGAGGAGGGTTTAGTGAAAAACTGTTTTTT.

The J gene is TRBJ2-2, the V gene TRBV29-1, with D perhaps matching TRBD1 (6 bases). The length of the CDR3 is 12 residues. Germline V lookup: CDR1 SQVTM, CDR2 ANQGSEA. CDR3 sequence reads: CSAAGDTGELFF. CDR3 in DNA: TGCTCTGCGGCAGGGGACACCGGGGAGCTGTTTTTT.